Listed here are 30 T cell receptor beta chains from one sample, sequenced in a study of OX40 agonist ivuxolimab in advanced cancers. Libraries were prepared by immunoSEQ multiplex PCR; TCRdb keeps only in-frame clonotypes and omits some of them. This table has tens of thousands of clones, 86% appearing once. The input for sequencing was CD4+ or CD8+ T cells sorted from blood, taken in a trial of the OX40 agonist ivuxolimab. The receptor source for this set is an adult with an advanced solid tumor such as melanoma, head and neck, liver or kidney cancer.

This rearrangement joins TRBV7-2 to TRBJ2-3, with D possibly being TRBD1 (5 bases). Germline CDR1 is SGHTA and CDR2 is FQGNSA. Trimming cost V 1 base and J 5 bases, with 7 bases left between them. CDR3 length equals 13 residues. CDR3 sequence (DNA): TGTGCCAGCAGCTTAGACAGGAAAGATACGCAGTATTTT. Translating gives CASSLDRKDTQYF. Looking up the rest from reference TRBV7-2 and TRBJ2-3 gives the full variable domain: GAGVSQSPSNKVTEKGKDVELRCDPISGHTALYWYRQSLGQGLEFLIYFQGNSAPDKSGLPSDRFSAERTGGSVSTLTIQRTQQEDSAVYLCASSLDRKDTQYFGPGTRLTVL.

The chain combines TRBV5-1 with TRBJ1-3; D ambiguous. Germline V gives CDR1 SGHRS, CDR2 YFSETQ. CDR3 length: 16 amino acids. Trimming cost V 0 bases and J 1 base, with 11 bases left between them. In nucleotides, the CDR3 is TGCGCCAGCAGCTTGGGGCCAGCCTCATCTGGAAACACCATATATTTT. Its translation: CASSLGPASSGNTIYF.

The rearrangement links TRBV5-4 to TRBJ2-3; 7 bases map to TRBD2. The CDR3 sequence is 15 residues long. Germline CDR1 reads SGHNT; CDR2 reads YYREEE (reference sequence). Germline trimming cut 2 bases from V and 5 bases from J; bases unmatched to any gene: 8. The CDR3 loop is CASSFGGSEVDTQYF. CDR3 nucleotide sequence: TGTGCCAGCAGCTTCGGCGGGAGTGAGGTAGATACGCAGTATTTT.

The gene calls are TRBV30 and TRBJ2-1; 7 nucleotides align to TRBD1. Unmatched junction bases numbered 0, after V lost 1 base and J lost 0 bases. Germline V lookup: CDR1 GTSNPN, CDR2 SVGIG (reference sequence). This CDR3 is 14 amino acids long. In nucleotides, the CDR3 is TGTGCCTGGAGTGACAGGGGCTCCTACAATGAGCAGTTCTTC. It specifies CAWSDRGSYNEQFF.

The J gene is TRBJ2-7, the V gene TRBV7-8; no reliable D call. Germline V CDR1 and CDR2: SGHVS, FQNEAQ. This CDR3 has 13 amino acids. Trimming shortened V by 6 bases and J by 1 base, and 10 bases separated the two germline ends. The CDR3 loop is CASRSPDSYEQYF. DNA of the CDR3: TGTGCCAGCAGGAGCCCTGATTCCTACGAGCAGTACTTC.

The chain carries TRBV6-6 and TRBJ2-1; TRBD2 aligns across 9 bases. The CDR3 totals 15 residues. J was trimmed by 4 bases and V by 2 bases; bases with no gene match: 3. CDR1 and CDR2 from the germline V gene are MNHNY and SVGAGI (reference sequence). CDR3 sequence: CASSYAAGGYNEQFF. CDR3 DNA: TGTGCCAGCAGTTACGCGGCGGGGGGGTACAATGAGCAGTTCTTC.

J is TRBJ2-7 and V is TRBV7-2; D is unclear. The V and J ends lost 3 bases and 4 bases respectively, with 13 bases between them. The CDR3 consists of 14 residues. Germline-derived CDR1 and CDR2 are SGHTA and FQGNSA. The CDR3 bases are TGTGCCAGCAGCTTGGCGGTCGACGTTTACGAGCAGTACTTC. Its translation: CASSLAVDVYEQYF.

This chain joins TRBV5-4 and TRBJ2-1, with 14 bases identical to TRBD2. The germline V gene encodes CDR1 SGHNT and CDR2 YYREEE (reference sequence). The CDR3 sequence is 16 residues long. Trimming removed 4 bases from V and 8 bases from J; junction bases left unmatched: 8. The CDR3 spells CASSRGTSGRVDEQFF. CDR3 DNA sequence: TGTGCCAGCAGCCGAGGGACTAGCGGGAGAGTCGATGAGCAGTTCTTC. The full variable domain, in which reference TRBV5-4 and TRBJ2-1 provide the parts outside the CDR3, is ETGVTQSPTHLIKTRGQQVTLRCSSQSGHNTVSWYQQALGQGPQFIFQYYREEENGRGNFPPRFSGLQFPNYSSELNVNALELDDSALYLCASSRGTSGRVDEQFFGPGTRLTVL.

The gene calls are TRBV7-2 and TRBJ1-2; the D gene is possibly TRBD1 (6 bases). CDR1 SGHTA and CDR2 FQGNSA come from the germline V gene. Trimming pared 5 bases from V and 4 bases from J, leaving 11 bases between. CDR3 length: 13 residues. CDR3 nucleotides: TGTGCCAGCAGCCCACAGGGCCCCTATGGCTACACCTTC. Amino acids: CASSPQGPYGYTF.

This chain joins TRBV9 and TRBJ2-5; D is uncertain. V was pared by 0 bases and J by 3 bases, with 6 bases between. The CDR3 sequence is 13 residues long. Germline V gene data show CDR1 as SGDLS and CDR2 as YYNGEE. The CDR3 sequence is CASSVGDEETQYF. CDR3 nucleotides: TGTGCCAGCAGCGTAGGCGATGAAGAGACCCAGTACTTC.

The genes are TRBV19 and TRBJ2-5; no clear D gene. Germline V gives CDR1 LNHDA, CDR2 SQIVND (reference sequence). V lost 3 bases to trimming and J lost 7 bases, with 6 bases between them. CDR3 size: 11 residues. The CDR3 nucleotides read TGTGCCAGTAGTATGGGCGGGACCCAGTACTTC. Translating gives CASSMGGTQYF.

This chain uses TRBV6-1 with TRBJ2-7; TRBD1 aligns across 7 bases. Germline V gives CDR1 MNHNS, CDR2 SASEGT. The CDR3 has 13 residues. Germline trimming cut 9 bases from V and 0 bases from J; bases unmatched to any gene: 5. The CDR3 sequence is CASARDSSYEQYF. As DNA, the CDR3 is TGTGCCAGTGCACGGGACAGCTCCTACGAGCAGTACTTC.

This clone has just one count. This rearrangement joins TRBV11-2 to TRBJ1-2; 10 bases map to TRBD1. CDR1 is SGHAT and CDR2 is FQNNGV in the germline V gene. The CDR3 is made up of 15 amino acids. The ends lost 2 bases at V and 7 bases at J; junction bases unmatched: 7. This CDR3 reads CASSLMTGGNRGYTF. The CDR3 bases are TGTGCCAGCAGCTTAATGACAGGGGGCAATCGTGGCTACACCTTC.

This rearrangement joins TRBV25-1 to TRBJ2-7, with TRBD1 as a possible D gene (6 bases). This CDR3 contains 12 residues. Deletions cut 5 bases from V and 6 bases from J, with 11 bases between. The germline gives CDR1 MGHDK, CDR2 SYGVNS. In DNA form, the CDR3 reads TGTGCCAGCAGTTTGACAGGCCTCGAGCAGTACTTC. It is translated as CASSLTGLEQYF.

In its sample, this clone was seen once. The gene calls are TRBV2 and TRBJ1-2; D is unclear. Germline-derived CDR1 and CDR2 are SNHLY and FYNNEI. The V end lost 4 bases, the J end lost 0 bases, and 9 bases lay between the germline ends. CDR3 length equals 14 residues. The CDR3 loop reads CASSGTSSNYGYTF. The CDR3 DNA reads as TGTGCCAGCAGTGGGACTTCTTCTAACTATGGCTACACCTTC.

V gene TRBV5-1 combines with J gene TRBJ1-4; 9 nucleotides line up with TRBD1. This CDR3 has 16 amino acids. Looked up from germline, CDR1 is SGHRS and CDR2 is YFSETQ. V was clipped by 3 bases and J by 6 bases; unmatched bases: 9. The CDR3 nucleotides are TGCGCCAGCAGCTCAGATCCCCGGGACAGGGATGAAAAACTGTTTTTT. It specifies CASSSDPRDRDEKLFF.

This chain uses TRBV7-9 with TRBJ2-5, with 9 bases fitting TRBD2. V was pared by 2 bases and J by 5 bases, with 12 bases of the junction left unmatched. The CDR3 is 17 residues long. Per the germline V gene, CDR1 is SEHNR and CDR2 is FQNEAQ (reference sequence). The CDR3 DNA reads TGTGCCAGCAGCTTACCGAGGGCGGGGGGGCGATTGGAGACCCAGTACTTC. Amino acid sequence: CASSLPRAGGRLETQYF.

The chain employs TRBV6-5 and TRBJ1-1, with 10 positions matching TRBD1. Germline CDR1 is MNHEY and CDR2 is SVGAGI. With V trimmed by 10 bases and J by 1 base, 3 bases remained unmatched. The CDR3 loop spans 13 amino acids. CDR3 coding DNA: TGTGCCACGACAGGGGGCGGGAACACTGAAGCTTTCTTT. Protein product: CATTGGGNTEAFF.

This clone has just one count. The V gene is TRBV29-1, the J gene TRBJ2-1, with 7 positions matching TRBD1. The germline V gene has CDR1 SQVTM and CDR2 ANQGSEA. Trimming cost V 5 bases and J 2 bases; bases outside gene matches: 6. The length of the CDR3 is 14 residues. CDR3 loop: CSVIPGQPYNEQFF. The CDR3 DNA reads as TGCAGCGTTATACCGGGACAGCCCTACAATGAGCAGTTCTTC.

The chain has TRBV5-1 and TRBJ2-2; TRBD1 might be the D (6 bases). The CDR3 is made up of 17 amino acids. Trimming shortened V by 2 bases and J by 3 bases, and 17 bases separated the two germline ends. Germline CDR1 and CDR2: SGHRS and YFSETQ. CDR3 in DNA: TGCGCCAGCAGCTTTGGCAGGGGCCAGGGCGACACCGGGGAGCTGTTTTTT. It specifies CASSFGRGQGDTGELFF.

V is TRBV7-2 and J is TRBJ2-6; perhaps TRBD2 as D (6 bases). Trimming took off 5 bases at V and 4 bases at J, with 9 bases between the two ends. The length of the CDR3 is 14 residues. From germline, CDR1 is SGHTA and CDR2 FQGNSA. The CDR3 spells CASSPRGGANVLTF. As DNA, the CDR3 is TGTGCCAGCAGCCCACGGGGGGGGGCCAACGTCCTGACTTTC.

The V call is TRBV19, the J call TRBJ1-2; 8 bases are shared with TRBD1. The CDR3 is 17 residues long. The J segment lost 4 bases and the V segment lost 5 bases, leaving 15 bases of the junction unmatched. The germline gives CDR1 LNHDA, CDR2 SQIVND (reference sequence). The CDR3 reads CASSGLPGGQGGYGYTF. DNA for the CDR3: TGTGCCAGTAGTGGGCTGCCGGGCGGACAGGGTGGCTATGGCTACACCTTC.

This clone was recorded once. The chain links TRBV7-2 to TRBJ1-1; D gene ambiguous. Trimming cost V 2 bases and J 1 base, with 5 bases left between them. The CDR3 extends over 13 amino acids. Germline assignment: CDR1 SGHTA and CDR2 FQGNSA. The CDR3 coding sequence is TGTGCCAGCAGCTTATCTAGGAACACTGAAGCTTTCTTT. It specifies CASSLSRNTEAFF.

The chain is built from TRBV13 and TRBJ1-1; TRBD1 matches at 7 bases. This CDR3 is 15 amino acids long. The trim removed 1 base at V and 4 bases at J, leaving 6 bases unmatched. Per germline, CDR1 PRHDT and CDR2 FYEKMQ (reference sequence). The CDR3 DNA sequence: TGTGCCAGCAGCTTAGTCGACAGGGAATTCACTGAAGCTTTCTTT. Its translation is CASSLVDREFTEAFF.

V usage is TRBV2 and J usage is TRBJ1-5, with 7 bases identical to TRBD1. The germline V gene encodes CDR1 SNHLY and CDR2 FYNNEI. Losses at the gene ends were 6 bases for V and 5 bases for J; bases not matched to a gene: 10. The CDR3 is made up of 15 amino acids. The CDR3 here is CASSPRTGPYQPQHF. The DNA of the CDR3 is TGTGCCAGCAGCCCACGGACAGGCCCCTATCAGCCCCAGCATTTT.

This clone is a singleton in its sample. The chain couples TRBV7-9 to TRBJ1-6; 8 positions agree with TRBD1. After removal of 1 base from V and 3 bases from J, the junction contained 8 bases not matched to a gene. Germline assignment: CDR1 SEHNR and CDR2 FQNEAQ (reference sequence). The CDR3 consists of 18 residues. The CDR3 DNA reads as TGTGCCAGCAGCTTAGTATCTGGGACAGGTATCTATAATTCACCCCTCCACTTT. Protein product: CASSLVSGTGIYNSPLHF.

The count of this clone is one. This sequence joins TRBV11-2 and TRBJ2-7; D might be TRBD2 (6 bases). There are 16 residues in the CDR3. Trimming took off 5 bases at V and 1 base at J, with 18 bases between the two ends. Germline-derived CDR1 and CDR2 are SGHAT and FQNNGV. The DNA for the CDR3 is TGTGCCAGCAGCCGCCTCGGGGCTAGCGTTTCCTACGAGCAGTACTTC. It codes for CASSRLGASVSYEQYF.

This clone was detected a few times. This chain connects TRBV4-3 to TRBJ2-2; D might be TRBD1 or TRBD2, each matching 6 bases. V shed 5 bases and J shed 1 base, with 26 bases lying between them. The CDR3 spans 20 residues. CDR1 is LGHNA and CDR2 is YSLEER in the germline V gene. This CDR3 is CASSKRGVLVGEGNTGELFF. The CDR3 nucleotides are TGCGCCAGCAGCAAGAGGGGGGTTTTGGTCGGGGAAGGGAACACCGGGGAGCTGTTTTTT.

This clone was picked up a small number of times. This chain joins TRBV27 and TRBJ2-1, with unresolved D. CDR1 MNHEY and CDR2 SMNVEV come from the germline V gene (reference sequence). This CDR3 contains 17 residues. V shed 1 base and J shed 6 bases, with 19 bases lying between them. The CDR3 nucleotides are TGTGCCAGCAGTTTATGGGCCCACCCGGATGCCCCCAATGAGCAGTTCTTC. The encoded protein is CASSLWAHPDAPNEQFF.

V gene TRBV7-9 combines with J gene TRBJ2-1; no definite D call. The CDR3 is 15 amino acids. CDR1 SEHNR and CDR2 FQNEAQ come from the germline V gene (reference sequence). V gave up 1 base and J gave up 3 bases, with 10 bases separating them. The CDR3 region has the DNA TGTGCCAGCAGCTTAGGAGGTCAGAGCTACAATGAGCAGTTCTTC. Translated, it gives CASSLGGQSYNEQFF.